The 25 T cell receptor beta chains given below trace back to one sample, sequenced in a study of T cells in Graves' hyperthyroidism and ophthalmopathy. It was RNA transcripts that yielded the amplified TCR beta CDR3 regions. Researchers ran a first-round RT-PCR on the TCR CDR3 using the HTBI primer set. In TCRdb, the multiplex PCR reads were re-called with MiXCR into one record per CDR3 protein. The table records some 550,000 distinct CDR3 sequences, roughly 15% of them present only once. The sample was blood. The origin of the receptors is a woman in her thirties or forties with Graves' ophthalmopathy.

This clonotype was seen many times. The chain is built from TRBV6-1 and TRBJ1-5; a weak D match, TRBD1 (6 bases). This CDR3 spans 14 amino acids. Germline assignment: CDR1 MNHNS and CDR2 SASEGT. V lost 10 bases, J lost 2 bases, and 15 bases lay in between. The CDR3 here is CATMWNRGNQPQHF. The CDR3, as DNA: TGTGCCACCATGTGGAACAGGGGCAATCAGCCCCAGCATTTT.

This clonotype came up many times. The chain employs TRBV5-6 and TRBJ1-5; 9 bases are shared with TRBD1. Germline V lookup: CDR1 SGHDT, CDR2 YYEEEE. Trimming took 3 bases from V and 0 from J; bases not matched to a gene: 4. This CDR3 comprises 16 residues. The CDR3 reads CASSWGQGPSNQPQHF. CDR3 sequence (DNA): TGTGCCAGCAGCTGGGGACAGGGTCCTAGCAATCAGCCCCAGCATTTT.

CDR3 in DNA: TGTGCCAGCAGCCTCACGGGCCCTCAGTCCTACAATGAGCAGTTCTTC. It translates to CASSLTGPQSYNEQFF. The J gene is TRBJ2-1, the V gene TRBV7-9; D unresolved. With 5 bases removed from V and 1 base from J, the gap between germline ends came to 15 bases. This CDR3 region has 16 residues. Germline V gene data show CDR1 as SEHNR and CDR2 as FQNEAQ (reference sequence).

This clonotype has ten or more counts. The rearrangement joins TRBV2 to TRBJ1-5; D not resolved. The CDR3 is 13 residues long. Between the trimmed V and J ends, which lost 8 bases and 5 bases, there was a span of 13 bases. Per germline, CDR1 SNHLY and CDR2 FYNNEI. Written as DNA, the CDR3 is TGTGCCAGCGCTTACAGTCGGGATCAGCCCCAGCATTTT. Translating it yields CASAYSRDQPQHF.

This clonotype was observed many times. The V call is TRBV5-5, the J call TRBJ1-5; no clear D. Germline lookup yields CDR1 SGHKS and CDR2 YYEKEE (reference sequence). Trimming cost V 6 bases and J 2 bases, with 12 bases left between them. This CDR3 region has 14 residues. The CDR3 nucleotides read TGTGCCAGCACTAGAAAGGCGGGCAATCAGCCCCAGCATTTT. Amino acid sequence: CASTRKAGNQPQHF.

This clonotype was recorded at least ten times. The chain recombines TRBV9 with TRBJ2-7; 7 nucleotides align to TRBD2. This CDR3 region has 14 residues. Germline CDR1 reads SGDLS; CDR2 reads YYNGEE. Unmatched junction bases numbered 5, after V lost 3 bases and J lost 2 bases. CDR3 protein: CASSAGGLAYEQYF. The CDR3 DNA reads as TGTGCCAGCAGCGCGGGTGGACTAGCCTACGAGCAGTACTTC.

This clonotype occurred many times. The chain joins TRBV12-3 or TRBV12-4 to TRBJ2-1, with 11 positions matching TRBD1. The trim removed 6 bases at V and 7 bases at J, leaving 5 bases unmatched. The CDR3 loop spans 14 amino acids. In DNA, the CDR3 is TGTGCCAGCAGGGACAGGGGGCGCTTGAATGAGCAGTTCTTC. Encoded protein: CASRDRGRLNEQFF.

In this sample, this clonotype turned up many times. J is TRBJ1-2 and V is TRBV2; 8 bases agree with TRBD1. This CDR3 is 12 amino acids long. With V trimmed by 5 bases and J by 7 bases, 3 bases remained unmatched. CDR1 is SNHLY, CDR2 FYNNEI, per germline. Here the CDR3 reads CASSTQGVGYTF. In DNA, the CDR3 is TGTGCCAGCAGTACACAGGGGGTTGGCTACACCTTC.

V and J are TRBV7-9 and TRBJ2-5, with 8 positions matching TRBD2. Per the germline V gene, CDR1 is SEHNR and CDR2 is FQNEAQ (reference sequence). Trimming took 5 bases from V and 4 from J; bases not matched to a gene: 12. This CDR3 contains 16 residues. The CDR3 DNA follows: TGTGCCAGCAGCCCATCAGCGGGAGAGGCCCCAGAGACCCAGTACTTC. This encodes CASSPSAGEAPETQYF.

Many counts were recorded for this clonotype. This chain links TRBV12-3 or TRBV12-4 with TRBJ1-5; D possibly corresponds to TRBD1 (6 bases). The CDR3 covers 14 residues. With 4 bases removed from V and 2 bases from J, the gap between germline ends came to 9 bases. The DNA for the CDR3 is TGTGCCAGCAGTTGGGACATTCGCAATCAGCCCCAGCATTTT. This gives the protein CASSWDIRNQPQHF.

This chain uses TRBV20-1 with TRBJ2-5; 7 nucleotides match TRBD2. The V segment lost 0 bases and the J segment 0 bases; nucleotides outside the gene matches: 4. CDR3 length equals 15 residues. The germline CDR1 and CDR2 sequences are DFQATT and SNEGSKA (reference sequence). Here the CDR3 reads CSARDSGLDQETQYF. For the CDR3, the DNA is TGCAGTGCTAGAGATAGTGGACTAGACCAAGAGACCCAGTACTTC.

This clonotype was seen at least ten times. The chain has TRBV9 and TRBJ2-3, with D perhaps being TRBD1 or TRBD2 (5 bases each). Trimming left V 1 base short and J 2 bases short, with 11 bases between. The CDR3 is 15 residues long. The germline V gene encodes CDR1 SGDLS and CDR2 YYNGEE. In DNA, the CDR3 is TGTGCCAGCAGCGTACGAGGGGACGTCACAGATACGCAGTATTTT. Residues: CASSVRGDVTDTQYF.

This clonotype was observed at least ten times. V and J are TRBV3-1 and TRBJ2-1, with 12 bases identical to TRBD2. V shed 0 bases and J 9 bases; nucleotides not matched to a gene: 3. From germline, CDR1 is LGHDT and CDR2 YNNKEL (reference sequence). The CDR3 has 15 residues. CDR3 coding DNA: TGTGCCAGCAGCCAAGATCTAGCGGGGGGGCGTGAGCAGTTCTTC. This translates into CASSQDLAGGREQFF.

This clonotype appeared many times. The rearrangement uses TRBV20-1 and TRBJ1-1; 9 bases map to TRBD1. The CDR3 is made up of 16 amino acids. V dropped 4 bases and J dropped 0; count of bases not matched to a gene: 9. Germline V lookup: CDR1 DFQATT, CDR2 SNEGSKA (reference sequence). CDR3 DNA: TGCAGTGCTACTCCAGGGACAGGGCTCATGAACACTGAAGCTTTCTTT. Amino acid sequence: CSATPGTGLMNTEAFF.

At least ten counts were recorded for this clonotype. The V gene is TRBV18, the J gene TRBJ2-7; 8 positions match TRBD1. The germline V gene has CDR1 KGHSH and CDR2 LQKENI. The CDR3 is made up of 15 amino acids. V gave up 4 bases and J gave up 6 bases; unmatched junction bases: 11. CDR3 nucleotide sequence: TGTGCCAGCTCACAAGCAGGGGGCATCATGCGCGAGCAGTACTTC. It is translated as CASSQAGGIMREQYF. The complete variable domain, with remaining parts taken from reference TRBV18 and TRBJ2-7, reads NAGVMQNPRHLVRRRGQEARLRCSPMKGHSHVYWYRQLPEEGLKFMVYLQKENIIDESGMPKERFSAEFPKEGPSILRIQQVVRGDSAAYFCASSQAGGIMREQYFGPGTRLTVT.

Many counts were recorded for this clonotype. The V gene is TRBV2, the J gene TRBJ1-1, with D tentatively TRBD1 (5 bases). This CDR3 is 13 amino acids long. V lost 6 bases to trimming and J lost 1 base, with 9 bases between them. Per the germline V gene, CDR1 is SNHLY and CDR2 is FYNNEI. The CDR3: CASRGGGNTEAFF. The CDR3, as DNA: TGTGCCAGCAGGGGGGGGGGGAACACTGAAGCTTTCTTT.

Ten or more counts support this clonotype. The chain has TRBV11-2 and TRBJ2-7; TRBD1 aligns across 8 bases. The CDR3 totals 17 residues. Germline CDR1 and CDR2: SGHAT and FQNNGV. Germline trimming cut 3 bases from V and 7 bases from J; bases unmatched to any gene: 17. The CDR3 DNA follows: TGTGCCAGCAGCTTTATCGCTGGACAGGGACCCAATCGGGAGCAGTACTTC. Translating it yields CASSFIAGQGPNREQYF.

In its sample, this clonotype was seen many times. The chain has TRBV7-8 and TRBJ2-5; 7 bases map to TRBD1. This CDR3 has 16 residues. CDR1 and CDR2 from the germline V gene are SGHVS and FQNEAQ. Trimming at V came to 5 bases and at J to 0 bases, leaving 9 bases not matched to a gene. The CDR3 sequence is CASSPRQGYYQETQYF. The CDR3 DNA reads TGTGCCAGCAGCCCCAGACAGGGTTATTACCAAGAGACCCAGTACTTC.

Of note for this clonotype: With a much larger clone just one base away, this may be a read error. V usage is TRBV20-1 and J usage is TRBJ2-5; D is unresolved. The CDR3 extends over 13 amino acids. The germline gives CDR1 DFQATT, CDR2 SNEGSKA (reference sequence). The CDR3 loop reads CGASGPQEETQYF. As DNA, the CDR3 is TGCGGTGCTAGTGGCCCGCAAGAAGAGACCCAGTACTTC.

The table lists this clonotype with many counts. The chain is built from TRBV5-6 and TRBJ2-7; TRBD2 might be the D (5 bases). V lost 3 bases, J lost 1 base, and 11 bases lay in between. Germline CDR1 and CDR2: SGHDT and YYEEEE. The CDR3 has 14 residues. This chain's CDR3 is CASSSPAVSYEQYF. CDR3 bases: TGTGCCAGCAGCTCTCCAGCGGTTTCCTACGAGCAGTACTTC.

The rearrangement uses TRBV28 and TRBJ2-7; D is possibly TRBD1 or TRBD2 (7 bases each). Germline V gene lookup returns CDR1 MDHEN and CDR2 SYDVKM. Trimming took 6 bases from V and 0 from J, leaving 15 bases between them. The CDR3 is 15 residues long. The CDR3 reads CASSSSGTVSYEQYF. Here the CDR3 DNA reads TGTGCCAGCAGCTCCAGCGGGACAGTCTCCTACGAGCAGTACTTC.

The rearrangement links TRBV5-1 to TRBJ1-6; tentatively, D is TRBD1 (6 bases). V lost 4 bases, J lost 7 bases, and 18 bases lay in between. The CDR3 contains 16 residues. The germline V gene encodes CDR1 SGHRS and CDR2 YFSETQ. CDR3 nucleotide sequence: TGCGCCAGCAGCCCCGAGCCACAGGGCGTAAATTCACCCCTCCACTTT. The encoded protein is CASSPEPQGVNSPLHF. The full variable domain, with the rest looked up from reference TRBV5-1 and TRBJ1-6, is KAGVTQTPRYLIKTRGQQVTLSCSPISGHRSVSWYQQTPGQGLQFLFEYFSETQRNKGNFPGRFSGRQFSNSRSEMNVSTLELGDSALYLCASSPEPQGVNSPLHFGNGTRLTVT.

This rearrangement joins TRBV7-2 to TRBJ2-1, with 7 bases that match TRBD2. Trimming cost V 11 bases and J 10 bases; bases outside gene matches: 8. The CDR3 consists of 11 residues. Germline CDR1 reads SGHTA; CDR2 reads FQGNSA. Here the CDR3 DNA reads TGTGCCTGGAGTGCGGGACTAGAGCAGTTCTTC. This encodes CAWSAGLEQFF.

A word on this clonotype: A read error may explain this, as a much larger clone is one base away. CDR3 residues: CASSYLTGLDPPLHF. CDR3 bases: TGCGCCAGCAGCTACCTGACAGGGTTGGACCCACCCCTCCACTTT. V usage is TRBV5-1 and J usage is TRBJ1-6; 7 bases map to TRBD1. The CDR3 is 15 residues long. Per germline, CDR1 SGHRS and CDR2 YFSETQ. V dropped 3 bases and J dropped 11; count of bases not matched to a gene: 11. The whole variable domain, remainder taken from reference TRBV5-1 and TRBJ1-6, is KAGVTQTPRYLIKTRGQQVTLSCSPISGHRSVSWYQQTPGQGLQFLFEYFSETQRNKGNFPGRFSGRQFSNSRSEMNVSTLELGDSALYLCASSYLTGLDPPLHFGNGTRLTVT.

This clonotype was recorded at least ten times. V is TRBV28 and J is TRBJ2-7, with a possible D match to TRBD1 (6 bases). Germline-derived CDR1 and CDR2 are MDHEN and SYDVKM. Trimming took 2 bases from V and 10 from J, leaving 21 bases between them. The CDR3 runs to 15 residues. The CDR3 spells CASSLSGQSLATQYF. In nucleotides, the CDR3 is TGTGCCAGCAGTTTAAGCGGACAGTCCCTCGCTACACAGTACTTC.